Listed below are T cell receptor beta chains from one sample, sequenced in a study of blood T cell repertoires in COVID-19. Generated by immunoSEQ multiplex PCR, the TCRdb table keeps only in-frame clones and is missing some. The sample includes about 360,000 clones, more than 70% of them seen just once. The sample comprised PBMCs or T cells enriched from blood (not recorded which). Source of these receptors: a man aged 25 to 40 who had recovered from COVID-19. CDR3s include the opening cysteine and the closing phenylalanine or tryptophan. Each record gives: J gene, D gene, clone size, V gene, CDR3 protein, CDR3 DNA. A D gene is named only where the DNA matches it firmly. For some rows the clone size is stated as once, few or many, or as a class when expanded; others skip it.

TRBJ1-1,NA,NA,TRBV15,CATSTGQNREAFF,TGTGCCACCAGCACTGGGCAAAATCGGGAAGCTTTCTTT
TRBJ2-7,NA,NA,TRBV7-9,CASSLYAVYHEQYF,TGTGCCAGCAGCTTATACGCGGTTTATCACGAGCAGTACTTC
TRBJ2-7,TRBD1,NA,TRBV18,CASSLGTASSYEQYF,TGTGCCAGCTCCCTCGGGACAGCGAGCTCCTACGAGCAGTACTTC
TRBJ1-2,NA,once,TRBV7-8,CASSPFEENYGYTF,TGTGCCAGCAGCCCGTTCGAAGAGAACTATGGCTACACCTTC
TRBJ1-2,TRBD1,NA,TRBV20-1,CSYYPPGGLAF,TGCAGTTACTACCCCCCAGGGGGGCTAGCCTTC
TRBJ1-2,NA,NA,TRBV18,CASSESEGRRYGYTF,TGTGCCAGCTCGGAGTCCGAGGGCCGTCGGTATGGCTACACCTTC
TRBJ1-2,TRBD1,NA,TRBV2,CASSLQGGGYTF,TGTGCCAGCAGCTTACAGGGGGGTGGCTACACCTTC
TRBJ2-7,NA,NA,TRBV4-3,CASSRLAGADSYEQYF,TGCGCCAGCAGCCGTCTGGCAGGGGCGGACTCCTACGAGCAGTACTTC
TRBJ2-3,NA,NA,TRBV5-1,CASKAGSTDTQYF,TGCGCCAGCAAAGCAGGTTCCACAGATACGCAGTATTTT
TRBJ2-1,NA,NA,TRBV3-1/TRBV3-2,CASSQYRTRNEQFF,TGTGCCAGCAGCCAATACAGGACAAGGAATGAGCAGTTCTTC
TRBJ1-1,NA,few,TRBV6-5,CASSYDRNTEAFF,TGTGCCAGCAGTTACGACAGGAACACTGAAGCTTTCTTT
TRBJ2-7,NA,few,TRBV7-2,CASSLTGLRSYEQYF,TGTGCCAGCAGCTTAACAGGATTAAGGTCGTACGAGCAGTACTTC
TRBJ2-3,TRBD1,NA,TRBV27,CASKTGTATDTQYF,TGTGCCAGCAAAACCGGGACAGCCACAGATACGCAGTATTTT
TRBJ1-1,TRBD1,NA,TRBV9,CASSAGQGVMNTEAFF,TGTGCCAGCAGCGCGGGACAGGGGGTAATGAACACTGAAGCTTTCTTT
TRBJ1-4,NA,NA,TRBV18,CASSPGMTATNEKLFF,TGTGCCAGCTCACCGGGGATGACAGCAACTAATGAAAAACTGTTTTTT
TRBJ1-4,TRBD1,NA,TRBV7-2,CASSLPGQGVEKLFF,TGTGCCAGCAGCTTACCGGGACAGGGGGTAGAAAAACTGTTTTTT
TRBJ1-1,NA,NA,TRBV13,CASSFTGEAFF,TGTGCCAGCAGCTTTACTGGTGAAGCTTTCTTT
TRBJ1-2,NA,NA,TRBV28,CASTPLRGFGYGYTF,TGTGCCAGCACCCCTCTCAGGGGTTTTGGCTATGGCTACACCTTC
TRBJ1-2,NA,NA,TRBV19,CASKMGSGVGYGYTF,TGTGCCTCAAAAATGGGATCGGGAGTCGGCTATGGCTACACCTTC
TRBJ2-7,TRBD1,NA,TRBV5-4,CASSRDRGAYEQYF,TGTGCCAGCAGCCGGGACAGGGGGGCCTACGAGCAGTACTTC
TRBJ2-7,NA,NA,TRBV21-1,CASTGTYEQYF,TGTGCCAGCACAGGGACCTACGAGCAGTACTTC
TRBJ2-7,TRBD1,NA,TRBV7-2,CASSSGTGNYEQYF,TGTGCCAGCAGCTCCGGGACAGGGAACTACGAGCAGTACTTC
TRBJ2-5,NA,NA,TRBV10-2,CASSEGGASAYQETQYF,TGCGCCAGCAGTGAAGGCGGCGCTAGTGCGTACCAAGAGACCCAGTACTTC
TRBJ2-5,NA,NA,TRBV6-5,CASSYGSGQETQYF,TGTGCCAGCAGTTACGGCTCAGGTCAAGAGACCCAGTACTTC
TRBJ1-2,NA,few,TRBV6-4,CASSDFSANGYTF,TGTGCCAGCAGTGACTTTTCCGCGAATGGCTACACCTTC
TRBJ1-1,TRBD1,NA,TRBV4-2,CASSPTDRGDTEAFF,TGTGCCAGCAGCCCCACAGACAGGGGAGACACTGAAGCTTTCTTT
TRBJ2-5,NA,NA,TRBV27,CASSSGDSPLIQETQYF,TGTGCCAGCAGTTCTGGGGACTCCCCCTTAATACAAGAGACCCAGTACTTC
TRBJ1-1,NA,NA,TRBV6-5,CASRVGVENTEAFF,TGTGCCAGCAGGGTAGGGGTCGAGAACACTGAAGCTTTCTTT
TRBJ2-3,TRBD1,NA,TRBV19,CASSIVGGRQGGRDTQYF,TGTGCCAGTAGTATAGTTGGTGGTCGACAGGGGGGAAGAGATACGCAGTATTTT
TRBJ1-2,TRBD1,NA,TRBV20-1,CSASDGQGGRGYTF,TGCAGTGCTAGTGACGGACAGGGCGGACGAGGCTACACCTTC
TRBJ1-4,NA,few,TRBV5-1,CASSLLGATNEKLFF,TGCGCCAGCAGCTTGCTCGGGGCAACTAATGAAAAACTGTTTTTT
TRBJ1-2,TRBD1,NA,TRBV6-6,CASRFPGQGYYGYTF,TGTGCCAGCAGGTTCCCGGGACAGGGCTACTATGGCTACACCTTC
TRBJ1-1,NA,NA,TRBV13,CASSLGAGAGTEAFF,TGTGCCAGCAGCTTAGGGGCGGGGGCTGGCACTGAAGCTTTCTTT
TRBJ1-5,NA,NA,TRBV19,CASSMVGQGGQPQHF,TGTGCCAGTAGTATGGTGGGGCAGGGAGGTCAGCCCCAGCATTTT
TRBJ2-3,TRBD2,NA,TRBV5-1,CASSSAGENTDTQYF,TGCGCCAGCAGCTCAGCGGGGGAGAACACAGATACGCAGTATTTT
TRBJ2-7,NA,few,TRBV5-1,CASSLIRTSYEQYF,TGCGCCAGCAGCTTGATCAGGACTTCCTACGAGCAGTACTTC